This section outlines one T cell receptor (beta chain) sequence together with its context. Its antigen remains undetermined. Base qualities are not provided; no much larger clone lies one nucleotide away. From its cysteine to its phenylalanine, the CDR3 spans 14 amino acids. Only the CDR3 DNA is retained, 42 bases long and in frame from the first base. V loses 11 bases of germline sequence and J loses 3 bases, and the interval between the two ends is 19 bases. The germline V gene (reference sequence) sets CDR1 to SEHNR and CDR2 to FQNEAQ. The trial excluded patients who had a history of autoimmune disease or were on systemic immunosuppression. Peripheral blood for TCR sequencing was collected from all dose cohorts at baseline, on cycle 4 day 1, and on cycle 7 day 1. Samples came from an open-label, multicenter, first-in-human phase I dose-escalation trial of ivuxolimab. The trial enrolled adults with locally advanced or metastatic head and neck squamous cell, hepatocellular, melanoma or renal cell carcinoma. Before TCR sequencing, CD4+ and CD8+ T cells were separately sorted from peripheral blood.

The data were obtained in a study of OX40 agonist ivuxolimab in advanced cancers. Background for the entire study: Ivuxolimab was an agonistic, fully human IgG2 monoclonal antibody directed against OX40 (CD134), a costimulatory receptor. Intravenous ivuxolimab was administered to patients every 2 weeks at six dose levels: 0.01, 0.1, 0.3, 1.5, 3 and 10 mg/kg. Of the approximately 50 dose-escalation patients, hepatocellular carcinoma was present in about 20, melanoma in approximately 15, renal cell carcinoma in 9 and head and neck cancer in 9. The dose-escalation cohort was around 84% male with a mean age of approximately 59 years, ranging from roughly 20 to 80. Patients were allowed to have had prior anti-PD-1, anti-PD-L1 or anti-CTLA-4 therapy, and approximately 40% of the dose-escalation patients had been treated with checkpoint inhibitors. Partial responses were achieved by three dose-escalation patients, of whom one had hepatocellular carcinoma and two had cutaneous melanoma. Peripheral TCRbeta sequencing was intended to test whether TCR sequence diversity was altered and clonal T-cell expansion was caused by ivuxolimab. The monotherapy dose-escalation portion (N = 52 patients) of the phase I ivuxolimab trial is reported in the paper.

For sequencing of the TCRbeta CDR3 region, genomic DNA was extracted from the sorted cells. TCRbeta CDR3 regions were sequenced using the immunoSEQ Assay. TCRdb holds this immuneACCESS table with in-frame rearrangements only. Some clones are missing; in checked studies, unresolved V genes explain under half, and the rest has no known cause. Present in this sample are 25,000 to 35,000 clones, 70% to 90% of which were seen just once. Of the sample, approximately 40% is held by the ten largest clones. What the work shows at the level of the full study, not this receptor alone: At doses of 0.1 to 3.0 mg/kg, clonal expansion of both CD4+ and CD8+ blood T cells was observed from baseline to week 6. Low levels of normalized T-cell clonal expansion were also seen in some patients who did not respond. Which antigens the clonally expanded peripheral T cells were specific for was not determined. On average, CD8+ T cells showed more expanded clones than CD4+ T cells after ivuxolimab. Partial responders in the 0.1-3.0 mg/kg groups had among the lowest normalized peripheral clonal expansion, especially among CD8+ T cells.

Recombination joined TRBV7-9 with TRBJ1-2, with the D gene uncertain. The TCR was taken from an adult with an advanced solid tumor such as melanoma, head and neck, liver or kidney cancer. Source: CD4+ or CD8+ T cells sorted from blood, taken in a trial of the OX40 agonist ivuxolimab. The sequenced DNA is TGTGCCTCCCATGGGTCGGCAGGACACTATGGCTACACCTTC. This is translated as CASHGSAGHYGYTF.